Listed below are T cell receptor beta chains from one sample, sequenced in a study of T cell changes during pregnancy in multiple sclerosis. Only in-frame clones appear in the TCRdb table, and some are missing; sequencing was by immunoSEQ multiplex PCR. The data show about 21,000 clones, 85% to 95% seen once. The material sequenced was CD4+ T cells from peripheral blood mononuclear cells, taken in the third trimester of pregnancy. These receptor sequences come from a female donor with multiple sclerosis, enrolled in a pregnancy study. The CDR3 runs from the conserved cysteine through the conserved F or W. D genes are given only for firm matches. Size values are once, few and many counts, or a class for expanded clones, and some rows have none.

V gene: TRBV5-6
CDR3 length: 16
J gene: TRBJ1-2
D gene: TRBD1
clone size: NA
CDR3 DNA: TGTGCCAGCAGCCTTGGGGGACAGCTCACCCCCTATGGCTACACCTTC
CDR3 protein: CASSLGGQLTPYGYTF

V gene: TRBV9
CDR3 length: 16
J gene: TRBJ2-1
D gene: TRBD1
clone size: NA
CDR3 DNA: TGTGCCAGCAGCCTCCTCTCCCGGACAGGGCTAAATGAGCAGTTCTTC
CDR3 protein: CASSLLSRTGLNEQFF

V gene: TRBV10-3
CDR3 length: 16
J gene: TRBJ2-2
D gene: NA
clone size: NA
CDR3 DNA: TGTGCCATCAGTGTCCGAACGGACGGGGGTACCGGGGAGCTGTTTTTT
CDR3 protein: CAISVRTDGGTGELFF

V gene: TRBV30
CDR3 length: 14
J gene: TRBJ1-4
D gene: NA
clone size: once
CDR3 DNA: TGTGCCTGGAGTCCGGGGGGGGCTAATGAAAAACTGTTTTTT
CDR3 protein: CAWSPGGANEKLFF

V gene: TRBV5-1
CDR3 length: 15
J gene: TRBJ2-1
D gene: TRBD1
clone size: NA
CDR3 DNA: TGCGCCAGCAGCTTGGGGCAGGGGGCTAACGATGAGCAGTTCTTC
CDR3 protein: CASSLGQGANDEQFF

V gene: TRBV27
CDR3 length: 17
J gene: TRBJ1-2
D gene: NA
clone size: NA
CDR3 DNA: TGTGCCAGCACCGGCCAGGCAGGAACCTCCCTCTTCTATGGCTACACCTTC
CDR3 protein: CASTGQAGTSLFYGYTF

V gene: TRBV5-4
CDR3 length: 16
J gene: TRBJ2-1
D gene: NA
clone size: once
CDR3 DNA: TGTGCCAGCAGCTTTGGACACCCGAGCTCCTACAATGAGCAGTTCTTC
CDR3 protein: CASSFGHPSSYNEQFF

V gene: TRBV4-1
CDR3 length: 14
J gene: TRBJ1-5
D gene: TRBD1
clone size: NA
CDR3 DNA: TGCGCCAGCAGTCGGACAGGGGGCAATCAGCCCCAGCATTTT
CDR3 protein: CASSRTGGNQPQHF

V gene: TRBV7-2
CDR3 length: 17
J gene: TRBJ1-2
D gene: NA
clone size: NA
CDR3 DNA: TGTGCCAGCAGCTTATGGGTAGTCCCGGAAGCGGCGGGGGACTACACCTTC
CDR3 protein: CASSLWVVPEAAGDYTF

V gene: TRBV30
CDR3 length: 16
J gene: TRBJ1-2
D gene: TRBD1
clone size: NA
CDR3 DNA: TGTGCCTGGAGTGTAAGATGGACAGGGGCTAACTATGGCTACACCTTC
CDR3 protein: CAWSVRWTGANYGYTF